The present T cell receptor (beta chain) was sequenced within a study of cytomegalovirus exposure and HLA in healthy donors. The table lists this clone with a count of one. As yet, its antigen is unknown. 13 Jbeta primers and 60 Vbeta primers were used for the PCR. Some clones are missing from TCRdb's copy, which holds only in-frame ones; the method was immunoSEQ multiplex PCR. The sample lists roughly 130,000 clones, approximately 80% seen once, with more than 2.5% in the top ten. Germline lookup yields CDR1 MRHNA and CDR2 SNTAGT. The CDR3 is made up of 14 amino acids. Trimming pared 4 bases from V and 4 bases from J, leaving 11 bases between. General study results and limits: Confirmation in vitro established that a few CMV-associated chains were specific for CMV antigens.

The sample comprised PBMCs. This TCR derives from a male donor in good health and CMV-seronegative. The gene calls are TRBV6-4 and TRBJ1-5; D is perhaps TRBD1 (5 bases). CDR3 nucleotide sequence: TGTGCCAGCAGTGTGGGGCACGGTAATCAGCCCCAGCATTTT. It yields the protein CASSVGHGNQPQHF.